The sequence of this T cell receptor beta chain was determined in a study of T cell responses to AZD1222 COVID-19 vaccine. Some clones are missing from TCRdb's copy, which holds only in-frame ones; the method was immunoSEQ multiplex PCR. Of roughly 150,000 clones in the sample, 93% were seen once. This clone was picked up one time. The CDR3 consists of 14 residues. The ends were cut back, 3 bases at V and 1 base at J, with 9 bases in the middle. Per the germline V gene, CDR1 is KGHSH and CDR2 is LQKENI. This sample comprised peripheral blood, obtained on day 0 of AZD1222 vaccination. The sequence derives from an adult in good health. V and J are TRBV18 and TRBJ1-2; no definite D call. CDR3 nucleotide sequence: TGTGCCAGCTCACCCCGGGAGCATAACTATGGCTACACCTTC. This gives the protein CASSPREHNYGYTF. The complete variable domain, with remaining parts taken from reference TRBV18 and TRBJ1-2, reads NAGVMQNPRHLVRRRGQEARLRCSPMKGHSHVYWYRQLPEEGLKFMVYLQKENIIDESGMPKERFSAEFPKEGPSILRIQQVVRGDSAAYFCASSPREHNYGYTFGSGTRLTVV.